Listed below are T cell receptor beta chains from one sample, sequenced in a study of blood T cell repertoires in COVID-19. This table comes from immunoSEQ multiplex PCR, and its TCRdb copy is limited to in-frame clones, with some not included. The sample holds tens of thousands of clones; approximately 80% are singletons and the top ten take about 5.7%. What was sequenced was peripheral blood. These receptors all come from a man in his 70s with COVID-19, enrolled during active disease. The CDR3 runs from the conserved cysteine through the conserved F or W.

TRBJ1-3 | TRBV6-5 | CASRTQGYSGNTIYF
TRBJ1-3 | TRBV7-9 | CASSLMGQGSSGNTIYF
TRBJ1-2 | TRBV21-1 | CASSKATGERNYGYTF
TRBJ2-4 | TRBV21-1 | CASSQKGLGRTAKNIQYF
TRBJ1-1 | TRBV19 | CASSIIGTGRNTEAFF
TRBJ2-7 | TRBV10-2 | CASRAWGTGYEQYF
TRBJ1-1 | TRBV3-1/TRBV3-2 | CASSPSGQGRGAFF
TRBJ2-6 | TRBV5-4 | CASSYPSVGANVLTF
TRBJ2-5 | TRBV4-1 | CASSQGQGRETQYF
TRBJ2-7 | TRBV28 | CASTILSSGSPYEQYF
TRBJ1-1 | TRBV5-6 | CASSWGQRGTEAFF
TRBJ2-7 | TRBV11-3 | CASSSRDRDEQYF
TRBJ1-2 | TRBV6-6 | CASSYSSNRANYGYTF
TRBJ1-5 | TRBV12-5 | CANGRQGLGNQPQHF
TRBJ2-1 | TRBV4-3 | CASSQSRTSGGTYNEQFF
TRBJ2-2 | TRBV19 | CASSIGGLVPGELFF
TRBJ2-7 | TRBV6-2/TRBV6-3 | CASSRAGVYEQYF
TRBJ2-6 | TRBV10-3 | CAISPGAGANVLTF
TRBJ2-2 | TRBV4-2 | CASSPGQGITGELFF
TRBJ1-1 | TRBV11-3 | CASGKGATGEAFF
TRBJ2-7 | TRBV5-8 | CASSRRQAYEQYF
TRBJ2-1 | TRBV6-6 | CASSYSTGGSYNEQFF
TRBJ1-6 | TRBV5-1 | CASRNPVTGEGGTPLHF
TRBJ1-6 | TRBV9 | CASSVDGQGNSPLHF
TRBJ1-3 | TRBV11-3 | CASSFQSGGTGNTIYF